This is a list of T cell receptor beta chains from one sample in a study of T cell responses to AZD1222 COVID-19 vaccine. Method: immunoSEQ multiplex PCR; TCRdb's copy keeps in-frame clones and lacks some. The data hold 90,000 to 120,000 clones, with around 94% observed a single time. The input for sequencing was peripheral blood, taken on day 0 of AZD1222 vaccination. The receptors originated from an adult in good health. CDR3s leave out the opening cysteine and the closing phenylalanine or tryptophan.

cdr3_aa: ASSSPGTGRSYEQY; j_call: TRBJ2-7; v_call: TRBV6-5
cdr3_aa: ASSDGNYGYT; j_call: TRBJ1-2; v_call: TRBV10-1
cdr3_aa: ASRSRQGAGTEAF; j_call: TRBJ1-1; v_call: TRBV7-9
cdr3_aa: ASSLGSGYTGELF; j_call: TRBJ2-2; v_call: TRBV7-9
cdr3_aa: ASSTSGRTEAF; j_call: TRBJ1-1; v_call: TRBV3-1/TRBV3-2
cdr3_aa: ASSWGAITGANEKLF; j_call: TRBJ1-4; v_call: TRBV5-1
cdr3_aa: ATSDSARNEQF; j_call: TRBJ2-1; v_call: TRBV24-1
cdr3_aa: ASSTGTAGEKLF; j_call: TRBJ1-4; v_call: TRBV7-9
cdr3_aa: ASSQRGTHNQPQH; j_call: TRBJ1-5; v_call: TRBV3-1/TRBV3-2
cdr3_aa: ASSEAGLAGTYEQY; j_call: TRBJ2-7; v_call: TRBV3-1/TRBV3-2
cdr3_aa: ASSSSYEQY; j_call: TRBJ2-7; v_call: TRBV27
cdr3_aa: ASSLQGVDGYT; j_call: TRBJ1-2; v_call: TRBV5-1
cdr3_aa: ASSFSRGRTEAF; j_call: TRBJ1-1; v_call: TRBV27
cdr3_aa: ASSLDGNQPQH; j_call: TRBJ1-5; v_call: TRBV11-3
cdr3_aa: ASNEGQLNYGYT; j_call: TRBJ1-2; v_call: TRBV9
cdr3_aa: ASSSLERQGAEGYT; j_call: TRBJ1-2; v_call: TRBV5-1
cdr3_aa: ASSRRGSGNTIY; j_call: TRBJ1-3; v_call: TRBV11-3
cdr3_aa: AISENGGDNYGYT; j_call: TRBJ1-2; v_call: TRBV10-3
cdr3_aa: ASSQASGGYNEQF; j_call: TRBJ2-1; v_call: TRBV7-9
cdr3_aa: ASSIGTVNTEAF; j_call: TRBJ1-1; v_call: TRBV19
cdr3_aa: ASSPQGGRTEAF; j_call: TRBJ1-1; v_call: TRBV14
cdr3_aa: ATSRDESYNSPLH; j_call: TRBJ1-6; v_call: TRBV15
cdr3_aa: ASSQGGARGFSNQPQH; j_call: TRBJ1-5; v_call: TRBV4-1
cdr3_aa: ATSGGTVEAF; j_call: TRBJ1-1; v_call: TRBV15
cdr3_aa: ASTFPGQGENSREYEQY; j_call: TRBJ2-7; v_call: TRBV28
cdr3_aa: ATSDFRTSGQETQY; j_call: TRBJ2-5; v_call: TRBV24-1
cdr3_aa: ASSNGGRDYGYT; j_call: TRBJ1-2; v_call: TRBV9
cdr3_aa: ASSRTGASGYT; j_call: TRBJ1-2; v_call: TRBV6-5
cdr3_aa: ASRTGRDGYT; j_call: TRBJ1-2; v_call: TRBV2
cdr3_aa: ASSKGLAGRRGKNIQY; j_call: TRBJ2-4; v_call: TRBV5-8
cdr3_aa: ASIIGGHITGTEAF; j_call: TRBJ1-1; v_call: TRBV28
cdr3_aa: ASSFSLGAGYT; j_call: TRBJ1-2; v_call: TRBV28
cdr3_aa: ASSIAGGRIQETQY; j_call: TRBJ2-5; v_call: TRBV7-6
cdr3_aa: AISSLGRGNEQF; j_call: TRBJ2-1; v_call: TRBV10-3
cdr3_aa: ASSDTSGGANEQF; j_call: TRBJ2-1; v_call: TRBV6-4
cdr3_aa: ASTPPGSDYEQY; j_call: TRBJ2-7; v_call: TRBV28
cdr3_aa: ASSLAGTGRHEQY; j_call: TRBJ2-7; v_call: TRBV11-1
cdr3_aa: ASTNPGVGTEAF; j_call: TRBJ1-1; v_call: TRBV7-9
cdr3_aa: ASSPNSGGVTEAF; j_call: TRBJ1-1; v_call: TRBV6-5
cdr3_aa: ASSSQAGGTYEQY; j_call: TRBJ2-7; v_call: TRBV7-2
cdr3_aa: ASSATVMAVQY; j_call: TRBJ2-7; v_call: TRBV27
cdr3_aa: AAERTEAF; j_call: TRBJ1-1; v_call: TRBV30
cdr3_aa: ASKGQGPYYGYT; j_call: TRBJ1-2; v_call: TRBV27
cdr3_aa: ASRTPQGGSPLH; j_call: TRBJ1-6; v_call: TRBV6-5
cdr3_aa: ASSLKGAFSGNTIY; j_call: TRBJ1-3; v_call: TRBV7-9
cdr3_aa: ASSYTSGSYNEQF; j_call: TRBJ2-1; v_call: TRBV6-5
cdr3_aa: ASSQDGTNPTVTEAF; j_call: TRBJ1-1; v_call: TRBV3-1/TRBV3-2
cdr3_aa: ASRSLAGVRDEQF; j_call: TRBJ2-1; v_call: TRBV28
cdr3_aa: ASSLTRTGINEQF; j_call: TRBJ2-1; v_call: TRBV11-3
cdr3_aa: ASSLVVASGRTDTQY; j_call: TRBJ2-3; v_call: TRBV7-8
cdr3_aa: ASRPRVEGQPQH; j_call: TRBJ1-5; v_call: TRBV6-5